A single sample gave rise to the 28 T cell receptor beta chains below, sequenced in a study of blood T cell repertoires in COVID-19. The method was immunoSEQ multiplex PCR; TCRdb's version includes in-frame clones alone and lacks a portion of them. The sample consists of roughly 250,000 clones, roughly 81% of them appearing once. Sequences were obtained from peripheral blood. The receptors originated from a man over 45 with acute or convalescent COVID-19.

CDR3 DNA: TGTGCTAACAGGGGTATTGAAGGCTACACCTTC. It is translated as CANRGIEGYTF. The genes are TRBV18 and TRBJ1-2; 7 nucleotides align to TRBD1. Germline V gene data show CDR1 as KGHSH and CDR2 as LQKENI. This CDR3 has 11 residues. Using reference TRBV18 and TRBJ1-2 for the parts outside the CDR3, the full variable domain is NAGVMQNPRHLVRRRGQEARLRCSPMKGHSHVYWYRQLPEEGLKFMVYLQKENIIDESGMPKERFSAEFPKEGPSILRIQQVVRGDSAAYFCANRGIEGYTFGSGTRLTVV.

Here the CDR3 reads CASSAEAGTDTQYF. The DNA of the CDR3 is TGTGCCAGCAGTGCCGAAGCGGGCACAGATACGCAGTATTTT. V and J are TRBV2 and TRBJ2-3; perhaps TRBD2 as D (5 bases). V lost 4 bases and J 1 base, leaving 9 bases between the germline ends. Germline values: CDR1 SNHLY, CDR2 FYNNEI. CDR3 length: 14 amino acids.

The chain links TRBV10-1 to TRBJ2-7, with TRBD2 matching 12 bases. Per the germline V gene, CDR1 is WNHNN and CDR2 is SYGVQD (reference sequence). The CDR3 runs 17 residues. Losses at the gene ends were 8 bases for V and 4 bases for J; bases not matched to a gene: 15. The CDR3, as DNA: TGCGCCAGCGGTTTCGTACTAGCGGGAGGTTGGAGGTACGAGCAGTACTTC. Its protein product is CASGFVLAGGWRYEQYF.

This clone has only a few counts. The chain combines TRBV10-3 with TRBJ2-3; 12 bases match TRBD1. Per germline, CDR1 ENHRY and CDR2 SYGVKD. J lost 5 bases, V lost 0 bases, and 21 bases had no gene match. This CDR3 region has 22 residues. The CDR3 DNA reads TGTGCCATCAGTGAGTCGAAGCCCGGGACAGGGGGCTGGCTAGCGGGACGAGATACGCAGTATTTT. The encoded protein is CAISESKPGTGGWLAGRDTQYF.

The gene calls are TRBV3-1 (or the pseudogene TRBV3-2) and TRBJ2-1; 8 bases line up with TRBD2. The germline gives CDR1 LGHDT, CDR2 YNNKEL (reference sequence). V trimming: 0 bases; J trimming: 10 bases; junction bases outside the gene matches: 8. The CDR3 covers 15 residues. Here the CDR3 reads CASSQDWLREGEQFF. Written as DNA, the CDR3 is TGTGCCAGCAGCCAAGACTGGCTCCGGGAGGGCGAGCAGTTCTTC.

The genes are TRBV6-1 and TRBJ1-4; a possible D gene is TRBD1 (5 bases). Germline V gene lookup returns CDR1 MNHNS and CDR2 SASEGT. The V end was cut by 2 bases, the J end by 4 bases, with 11 bases between. The CDR3 contains 15 residues. Here the CDR3 reads CASSEFGGRNEKLFF. The DNA for the CDR3 is TGTGCCAGCAGTGAATTCGGGGGACGTAATGAAAAACTGTTTTTT.

V gene TRBV18 combines with J gene TRBJ2-5, with TRBD2 matching 9 bases. The germline gives CDR1 KGHSH, CDR2 LQKENI. This CDR3 contains 15 residues. With 3 bases clipped from V and 5 bases from J, the junction kept 7 bases outside the gene matches. The DNA for the CDR3 is TGTGCCAGCTCACCTCTTAGCGGGAGTGCGGAGACCCAGTACTTC. Its protein is CASSPLSGSAETQYF.

The V call is TRBV7-8, the J call TRBJ1-4; 7 bases match TRBD1. Unmatched junction bases numbered 6, after V lost 3 bases and J lost 8 bases. Germline CDR1 reads SGHVS; CDR2 reads FQNEAQ. This CDR3 is built from 14 residues. CDR3 DNA: TGTGCCAGCAGCTTCGGGCAGGGGGGAGAAAAACTGTTTTTT. It encodes CASSFGQGGEKLFF.

The chain uses TRBV24-1 and TRBJ2-3, with TRBD2 matching over 12 bases. The CDR3 is 14 amino acids. Looked up from germline, CDR1 is KGHDR and CDR2 is SFDVKD. With V trimmed by 10 bases and J by 2 bases, 3 bases remained unmatched. Here the CDR3 DNA reads TGTGCCACAGCTAGCGGGGGGGCCACAGATACGCAGTATTTT. Translation gives CATASGGATDTQYF.

This chain joins TRBV10-2 and TRBJ1-2; a weak D match, TRBD1 (5 bases). Germline loops: CDR1 WSHSY, CDR2 SAAADI. The CDR3 length is 14 residues. Deletions cut 3 bases from V and 2 bases from J, with 10 bases between. The CDR3 here is CASSDPGLNYGYTF. The CDR3 nucleotides are TGCGCCAGCAGTGACCCAGGGTTGAACTATGGCTACACCTTC.

This clone was observed a handful of times. The rearrangement uses TRBV9 and TRBJ2-7, with 8 bases identical to TRBD2. The CDR3 covers 16 residues. CDR1 SGDLS and CDR2 YYNGEE come from the germline V gene. V shed 4 bases and J 3 bases; nucleotides not matched to a gene: 12. The CDR3 DNA sequence: TGTGCCAGCAGCCCCTCGTTGACGGGAGGGAGCTACGAGCAGTACTTC. Translating gives CASSPSLTGGSYEQYF.

The chain is built from TRBV5-4 and TRBJ1-1; 11 bases map to TRBD1. The CDR3 totals 15 residues. J was trimmed by 2 bases and V by 2 bases; bases with no gene match: 2. CDR1 is SGHNT, CDR2 YYREEE, per germline (reference sequence). The CDR3 loop reads CASSFRTGGNTEAFF. CDR3 nucleotide sequence: TGTGCCAGCAGCTTCCGGACAGGGGGCAACACTGAAGCTTTCTTT.

The V gene is TRBV5-1, the J gene TRBJ1-1; D ambiguous. Trimming removed 2 bases at V and 0 bases at J, with 8 bases between. Germline CDR1 and CDR2: SGHRS and YFSETQ. The CDR3 loop spans 14 amino acids. CDR3 residues: CASSLTYLNTEAFF. The CDR3, as DNA: TGCGCCAGCAGCTTAACCTACTTGAACACTGAAGCTTTCTTT.

The chain carries TRBV7-2 and TRBJ1-5; D may be TRBD1 (5 bases). V was cut by 6 bases and J by 2 bases, with 14 bases left in between. This CDR3 is 15 amino acids long. Germline V gene lookup returns CDR1 SGHTA and CDR2 FQGNSA. The CDR3 DNA reads TGTGCCAGCAGGCAAAGCGGGGGAGGCAATCAGCCCCAGCATTTT. This encodes CASRQSGGGNQPQHF.

This clone came up once. The chain couples TRBV6-5 to TRBJ2-2, with 10 bases that match TRBD1. In germline, CDR1 is MNHEY, CDR2 SVGAGI. V shed 6 bases and J 1 base; nucleotides not matched to a gene: 2. The CDR3 loop spans 15 amino acids. The DNA for the CDR3 is TGTGCCAGCAGAGACAGGGGGCTGAACACCGGGGAGCTGTTTTTT. Translating it yields CASRDRGLNTGELFF.

This chain joins TRBV27 and TRBJ1-6, with TRBD1 identical over 8 bases. CDR1 and CDR2 from the germline V gene are MNHEY and SMNVEV (reference sequence). This CDR3 spans 15 amino acids. After removal of 8 bases from V and 2 bases from J, the junction contained 5 bases not matched to a gene. The CDR3 here is CASGTGGAYNSPLHF. CDR3 DNA: TGTGCCAGCGGTACAGGGGGTGCCTATAATTCACCCCTCCACTTT.

The rearrangement uses TRBV11-2 and TRBJ2-1; D uncertain. Germline V gene sequence: CDR1 SGHAT, CDR2 FQNNGV. This CDR3 region has 17 residues. The V end was cut by 4 bases, the J end by 6 bases, with 22 bases between. The CDR3 DNA reads as TGTGCCAGCAGCTCTAGTTCGTCTGAAATTCCGATCAATGAGCAGTTCTTC. It codes for CASSSSSSEIPINEQFF.

This chain's CDR3 is CASSETGKHYEQYF. CDR3 DNA: TGCGCCAGCAGCGAAACAGGGAAGCACTACGAGCAGTACTTC. The chain joins TRBV5-1 to TRBJ2-7; D is possibly TRBD1 (6 bases). V lost 4 bases and J 3 bases, leaving 14 bases between the germline ends. From germline, CDR1 is SGHRS and CDR2 YFSETQ. The CDR3 totals 14 residues.

The chain couples TRBV5-6 to TRBJ1-2, with D maybe TRBD1 (5 bases). The CDR3 length is 17 residues. CDR1 SGHDT and CDR2 YYEEEE come from the germline V gene. Trimming left V 6 bases short and J 4 bases short, with 25 bases between. The CDR3 region is CASTDRVRRGGIYGYTF. The CDR3 bases are TGTGCCAGCACGGATAGAGTACGCCGCGGGGGGATCTATGGCTACACCTTC.

The V and J genes are TRBV10-3 and TRBJ2-7; possibly TRBD1 for D (5 bases). Germline V lookup: CDR1 ENHRY, CDR2 SYGVKD. The CDR3 is 15 amino acids. V was shortened by 3 bases and J by 3 bases, with 15 bases between the two germline ends. CDR3 region: CAISDPAGFNYEQYF. The CDR3 bases are TGTGCCATCAGTGACCCGGCAGGGTTCAACTACGAGCAGTACTTC.

This chain connects TRBV11-2 to TRBJ2-5; 9 bases match TRBD1. Germline assignment: CDR1 SGHAT and CDR2 FQNNGV. Germline trimming cut 1 base from V and 5 bases from J; bases unmatched to any gene: 11. The CDR3 spans 17 residues. The CDR3 loop reads CASSLVYRDRAGETQYF. The CDR3 DNA follows: TGTGCCAGCAGCTTAGTTTACCGGGACAGGGCCGGGGAGACCCAGTACTTC.

The rearrangement uses TRBV4-1 and TRBJ2-2, with TRBD1 matching over 7 bases. CDR3 length: 13 amino acids. V dropped 4 bases and J dropped 8; count of bases not matched to a gene: 4. Germline CDR1 reads MGHRA; CDR2 reads YSYEKL. The chain's CDR3 is CASSLQGSGELFF. The CDR3 DNA is TGCGCCAGCAGCCTACAGGGGTCGGGGGAGCTGTTTTTT.

The chain links TRBV14 to TRBJ2-7, with D maybe TRBD2 (6 bases). Germline lookup yields CDR1 SGHDN and CDR2 FVKESK. The CDR3 length is 15 residues. Between the trimmed V and J ends, which lost 2 bases and 0 bases, there was a span of 11 bases. The CDR3 reads CASSQQGLLSYEQYF. Written as DNA, the CDR3 is TGTGCCAGCAGCCAACAAGGACTACTCTCCTACGAGCAGTACTTC.

The chain links TRBV5-6 to TRBJ1-5; maybe TRBD1 (5 bases). Germline assignment: CDR1 SGHDT and CDR2 YYEEEE. This CDR3 comprises 15 residues. The V and J ends lost 3 bases and 0 bases respectively, with 10 bases between them. CDR3 region: CASSSGGYSNQPQHF. The CDR3 coding sequence is TGTGCCAGCAGCTCGGGGGGTTATAGCAATCAGCCCCAGCATTTT. The whole variable domain, filled in from reference TRBV5-6 and TRBJ1-5, reads DAGVTQSPTHLIKTRGQQVTLRCSPKSGHDTVSWYQQALGQGPQFIFQYYEEEERQRGNFPDRFSGHQFPNYSSELNVNALLLGDSALYLCASSSGGYSNQPQHFGDGTRLSIL.

This chain joins TRBV25-1 and TRBJ1-5; D is possibly TRBD1 (5 bases). The ends were cut back, 4 bases at V and 0 bases at J, with 13 bases in the middle. Germline loops: CDR1 MGHDK, CDR2 SYGVNS. The CDR3 sequence is 16 residues long. The DNA of the CDR3 is TGTGCCAGCAGTGGGGGGGTCAACCTTAGCAATCAGCCCCAGCATTTT. As protein: CASSGGVNLSNQPQHF.

V gene TRBV4-2 combines with J gene TRBJ1-2; 10 bases are shared with TRBD1. Looked up from germline, CDR1 is LGHNA and CDR2 is YNFKEQ. The CDR3 extends over 15 amino acids. Trimming took 4 bases from V and 7 from J; bases not matched to a gene: 9. The CDR3 sequence is CASSRGQGGEFGYTF. CDR3 bases: TGTGCCAGCAGCCGTGGACAGGGGGGTGAATTTGGCTACACCTTC.

The V gene is TRBV13, the J gene TRBJ2-7; no clear D gene. Trimming took off 3 bases at V and 3 bases at J, with 9 bases between the two ends. The germline CDR1 and CDR2 sequences are PRHDT and FYEKMQ (reference sequence). CDR3 length equals 13 residues. Here the CDR3 DNA reads TGTGCCAGCAGCTTTGCAGCGAACTACGAGCAGTACTTC. The encoded protein is CASSFAANYEQYF.

This sequence joins TRBV28 and TRBJ2-3, with 13 bases that match TRBD2. Germline CDR1 is MDHEN and CDR2 is SYDVKM. The CDR3 is made up of 18 amino acids. With V trimmed by 2 bases and J by 4 bases, 9 bases remained unmatched. CDR3 sequence: CASSLPGLAGVGADTQYF. The CDR3 DNA sequence: TGTGCCAGCAGTTTACCCGGACTAGCGGGAGTCGGGGCAGATACGCAGTATTTT.